This entry concerns a single T cell receptor (beta chain). What it binds is not known. There were TCR beta CDR3 regions amplified from RNA transcripts. The HTBI primer set drove a first-round RT-PCR of the TCR CDR3. TCRdb reprocessed the multiplex PCR reads with MiXCR, giving one entry per CDR3 protein. The data hold 350,000 or so distinct CDR3 sequences, with about a sixth observed a single time. The sample originates from a study of T cells in Graves' hyperthyroidism and ophthalmopathy. Regarding the study as a whole: Most expanded thyroid clonotypes above 0.001 recurred in blood.

The length of the CDR3 is 15 residues. In germline, CDR1 is MRHNA, CDR2 SNTAGT. Trimming removed 5 bases at V and 0 bases at J, with 13 bases between. This TCR was sampled from a woman aged 40 to 50 with Graves' ophthalmopathy. The chain employs TRBV6-4 and TRBJ1-1; D perhaps matches TRBD1 (6 bases). What was sequenced was blood. The CDR3 bases are TGTGCCAGCAGTCAAAATGCAGGGGTGAACACTGAAGCTTTCTTT. Protein sequence: CASSQNAGVNTEAFF.